This section outlines one T cell receptor beta chain sequence together with its context. The antigen remains unidentified. Vbeta (60) and Jbeta (13) primers were used in the PCR. In the authors' methods: In a later analysis, of 79 million or so unique beta chains, some 10 million appeared in at least two donors. The repertoire was sequenced with immunoSEQ multiplex PCR; TCRdb's copy has only in-frame clones and lacks some. D and trimming were read from the DNA, whereas the V and J calls and clone size are those reported in that table. The sample spans about 120,000 clones; the ten largest clones claim roughly 3.5%. The data stem from a study of cytomegalovirus exposure and HLA in healthy donors. Study observations and caveats: Beyond CMV serostatus, there was no information to go on about immune exposure. Analysis was carried out at a later point, and it linked a missense DCLRE1C variant to TCR beta V- and J-gene trimming.

Trimming pared 2 bases from V and 3 bases from J, leaving 11 bases between. CDR1 is KGHSH and CDR2 is LQKENI in the germline V gene. There are 15 residues in the CDR3. The clonotype comes from a man aged 25-45 years in good health and CMV-seronegative. Sequencing was carried out using PBMCs. This rearrangement joins TRBV18 to TRBJ1-3; the D gene is possibly TRBD1 (5 bases). The CDR3 spells CASSPSPRDGNTIYF. CDR3 bases: TGTGCCAGCTCACCAAGCCCCAGGGATGGAAACACCATATATTTT.